The clone carrying this T cell receptor (beta chain) came up many times. What it recognizes is unknown. The data originate from a study of T cell repertoires in cytomegalovirus infection. At the level of the study: As its CMV epitopes, the study selected recently identified HLA-C-restricted and well-studied HLA-B-restricted targets. The study, taken as a whole, reports: Cumulative public TCR beta family frequency identified carriers of CMV plus the relevant HLA. Ex vivo, HLA-C-restricted CMV-specific TCR beta clonotypes prevailed over the rest of the response.

V gave up 0 bases and J gave up 6 bases; unmatched junction bases: 7. The CDR3 length is 16 residues. Germline CDR1 is SGHTA and CDR2 is FQGNSA. Each CDR3 protein gets one entry after TCRdb re-called the reads with MiXCR. Among under 150,000 distinct CDR3 sequences listed, around 30% were seen once. The specimen was CD8+ T cells from cultured PBMCs, collected from culture after CMV antigen stimulation. This clonotype was obtained from a human donor in good health (CMV status not recorded). Some clones in this sample may be carry-over from other donors' samples. This chain links TRBV7-2 with TRBJ2-1; 8 bases map to TRBD2. The CDR3 loop is CASSLAFLAGLNEQFF. The CDR3 nucleotides are TGTGCCAGCAGCTTAGCTTTTCTAGCGGGCCTCAATGAGCAGTTCTTC.